A selection of T cell receptor beta chains follows, all from one sample in a study of blood T cells in healthy people across ages. TCRdb processed the 5' RACE reads anew with MiXCR; each CDR3 protein has one entry. The table includes approximately 690,000 distinct CDR3 sequences, over 40% detected once. Sequenced: blood. These receptors all come from an elderly man in good health. The CDR3 runs from the conserved cysteine through the conserved F or W. A D gene is named only where the DNA matches it firmly. The size field is filled for only some rows; it gives once, few, many or a size class.

clone size: NA; J gene: TRBJ2-4; D gene: TRBD2; V gene: TRBV11-2; CDR3 length: 17; CDR3 DNA: TGTGCCAGCAGCCGGTGGGGGGGTAGCGACGCCAAAAACATTCAGTACTTC; CDR3 protein: CASSRWGGSDAKNIQYF
clone size: NA; J gene: TRBJ2-1; D gene: TRBD1; V gene: TRBV5-1; CDR3 length: 15; CDR3 DNA: TGCGCCAGCGCCCCGGGACAGGGGACCTACAATGAGCAGTTCTTC; CDR3 protein: CASAPGQGTYNEQFF
clone size: NA; J gene: TRBJ2-3; D gene: NA; V gene: TRBV21-1; CDR3 length: 20; CDR3 DNA: TGTGCCAGCAGCTCCGATACCGACAGGGAGTCTTTTTCTAGCGCAGATACGCAGTATTTT; CDR3 protein: CASSSDTDRESFSSADTQYF
clone size: NA; J gene: TRBJ2-1; D gene: NA; V gene: TRBV28; CDR3 length: 14; CDR3 DNA: TGTGCCAGCAGTTTCGGCGGGGCGCAAGAGACCCAGTTCTTC; CDR3 protein: CASSFGGAQETQFF
clone size: NA; J gene: TRBJ2-2; D gene: NA; V gene: TRBV3-1; CDR3 length: 12; CDR3 DNA: TGTGCCAGCAGCCCGAATTTGTGGGAGCTGTTTTTT; CDR3 protein: CASSPNLWELFF
clone size: NA; J gene: TRBJ2-3; D gene: NA; V gene: TRBV21-1; CDR3 length: 15; CDR3 DNA: TGTGCCAGCGACGTTAGGGGATGGACGACAGATACGCAGTATTTT; CDR3 protein: CASDVRGWTTDTQYF
clone size: NA; J gene: TRBJ2-1; D gene: TRBD2; V gene: TRBV6-2/TRBV6-3; CDR3 length: 15; CDR3 DNA: TGTGCCAGCAAGGGCCTAGCGGGAGGGAACAATGAGCAGTTCTTC; CDR3 protein: CASKGLAGGNNEQFF
clone size: NA; J gene: TRBJ2-3; D gene: TRBD2; V gene: TRBV11-3; CDR3 length: 16; CDR3 DNA: TGTGCCAGCAGCTCCGGACTAGCGGGAGAGATAGATACGCAGTATTTT; CDR3 protein: CASSSGLAGEIDTQYF
clone size: NA; J gene: TRBJ2-1; D gene: NA; V gene: TRBV3-1; CDR3 length: 17; CDR3 DNA: TGTGCCAGCAGCCAAGGGGGTAGAGGGACATTCAGAGATGAGCAGTTCTTC; CDR3 protein: CASSQGGRGTFRDEQFF
clone size: NA; J gene: TRBJ1-2; D gene: NA; V gene: TRBV12-3/TRBV12-4; CDR3 length: 13; CDR3 DNA: TGTGCCAGCAGCCTCCTTCAAAACTATGGCTACACCTTC; CDR3 protein: CASSLLQNYGYTF
clone size: few; J gene: TRBJ2-4; D gene: TRBD1; V gene: TRBV18; CDR3 length: 16; CDR3 DNA: TGTGCCAGCTCACAGGAGGCGGGACAGGGTTTTAACATTCAGTACTTC; CDR3 protein: CASSQEAGQGFNIQYF
clone size: NA; J gene: TRBJ2-3; D gene: NA; V gene: TRBV10-1; CDR3 length: 17; CDR3 DNA: TGCGCCAGCAGTGAACGCAGAGCCCCCCGGGACACAGATACGCAGTATTTT; CDR3 protein: CASSERRAPRDTDTQYF
clone size: NA; J gene: TRBJ2-2; D gene: TRBD1; V gene: TRBV30; CDR3 length: 15; CDR3 DNA: TGTGCCTGGAGGAAAAACAGGGGTGAAGTCGGGGAGCTGTTTTTT; CDR3 protein: CAWRKNRGEVGELFF
clone size: NA; J gene: TRBJ2-1; D gene: NA; V gene: TRBV4-3; CDR3 length: 13; CDR3 DNA: TGCGCCAGCAGCCACCTAAGGGGACATGAGCAGTTCTTC; CDR3 protein: CASSHLRGHEQFF
clone size: few; J gene: TRBJ2-5; D gene: NA; V gene: TRBV7-9; CDR3 length: 13; CDR3 DNA: TGTGCCAGCAGCTTAACGCAGGGAGAGACCCAGTACTTC; CDR3 protein: CASSLTQGETQYF
clone size: many; J gene: TRBJ1-4; D gene: NA; V gene: TRBV6-1; CDR3 length: 15; CDR3 DNA: TGTGCCAGCAGTGAAGGCACGGGAACTAATGAAAAACTGTTTTTT; CDR3 protein: CASSEGTGTNEKLFF
clone size: NA; J gene: TRBJ1-1; D gene: NA; V gene: TRBV6-2/TRBV6-3; CDR3 length: 15; CDR3 DNA: TGTGCCAGCAGTAAACCCTGGGGTGAAGGGACTGAAGCTTTCTTT; CDR3 protein: CASSKPWGEGTEAFF
clone size: NA; J gene: TRBJ2-3; D gene: TRBD2; V gene: TRBV28; CDR3 length: 17; CDR3 DNA: TGTGCCAGCAGTTCGTGGACTAGCGGGAGGGAGACAGATACGCAGTATTTT; CDR3 protein: CASSSWTSGRETDTQYF
clone size: few; J gene: TRBJ1-1; D gene: NA; V gene: TRBV20-1; CDR3 length: 18; CDR3 DNA: TGCAGTGCTAAGATTGAGACGCGGGCCGTTATTCCGGGGACTGAAGCTTTCTTT; CDR3 protein: CSAKIETRAVIPGTEAFF
clone size: once; J gene: TRBJ2-7; D gene: TRBD2; V gene: TRBV12-3/TRBV12-4; CDR3 length: 17; CDR3 DNA: TGTGCCAGCAATCGTCTAGCGGGAGGGGGATCCTACAATGAGCAGTACTTC; CDR3 protein: CASNRLAGGGSYNEQYF
clone size: NA; J gene: TRBJ1-1; D gene: TRBD1; V gene: TRBV20-1; CDR3 length: 12; CDR3 DNA: TGCAGTGCTTGGACAGGTCGGGCTGAAGCTTTCTTT; CDR3 protein: CSAWTGRAEAFF
clone size: NA; J gene: TRBJ2-3; D gene: NA; V gene: TRBV5-6; CDR3 length: 16; CDR3 DNA: TGTGCCAGCAGCTTGTCTATCCTCGACTCCACAAATACGCAGTATTTT; CDR3 protein: CASSLSILDSTNTQYF
clone size: NA; J gene: TRBJ2-1; D gene: NA; V gene: TRBV7-2; CDR3 length: 15; CDR3 DNA: TGTGCCAGCAGCTTACCACAGCCCCGGGACAATGAGCGGTTCTTC; CDR3 protein: CASSLPQPRDNERFF
clone size: few; J gene: TRBJ2-3; D gene: TRBD2; V gene: TRBV11-3; CDR3 length: 16; CDR3 DNA: TGTGCCATCGGTCCGGGACTAGCGGGGGTCACGGATACGCAGTATTTT; CDR3 protein: CAIGPGLAGVTDTQYF
clone size: once; J gene: TRBJ2-5; D gene: TRBD1; V gene: TRBV6-1; CDR3 length: 16; CDR3 DNA: TGTGCCAGCAGCGACCTGCGGGACAGGGGGAGAGAGACCCAGTACTTC; CDR3 protein: CASSDLRDRGRETQYF
clone size: NA; J gene: TRBJ1-2; D gene: TRBD1; V gene: TRBV4-1; CDR3 length: 16; CDR3 DNA: TGCGCCAGCAGCCAACGGGACAGGGAGTCTAACTATGGCTACACCTTC; CDR3 protein: CASSQRDRESNYGYTF
clone size: NA; J gene: TRBJ1-2; D gene: TRBD1; V gene: TRBV28; CDR3 length: 16; CDR3 DNA: TGTGCCAGCAGTTTAGGGACAGGGGGCGCTTTGGGAGGCTACACCTTC; CDR3 protein: CASSLGTGGALGGYTF
clone size: NA; J gene: TRBJ1-2; D gene: TRBD1; V gene: TRBV5-5; CDR3 length: 13; CDR3 DNA: TGTGCCAGCAGTTGGACAGGGTCTGGCGGCTACACCTTC; CDR3 protein: CASSWTGSGGYTF
clone size: few; J gene: TRBJ2-6; D gene: NA; V gene: TRBV20-1; CDR3 length: 22; CDR3 DNA: TGCAGTGCTAGAGATAGAGGTACCGGACAAACGAGCCCTTACTCTGGGGCCAACGTCCTGACTTTC; CDR3 protein: CSARDRGTGQTSPYSGANVLTF
clone size: few; J gene: TRBJ1-2; D gene: TRBD1; V gene: TRBV6-5; CDR3 length: 16; CDR3 DNA: TGTGCCAGCACCAGGGGGGTCCGGGGTTGGTCCGGAGGCTACACCTTC; CDR3 protein: CASTRGVRGWSGGYTF
clone size: few; J gene: TRBJ2-3; D gene: NA; V gene: TRBV6-1; CDR3 length: 12; CDR3 DNA: TGTGCCGGCGGTAGGACCTCAGATACGCAGTATTTT; CDR3 protein: CAGGRTSDTQYF
clone size: NA; J gene: TRBJ2-1; D gene: NA; V gene: TRBV20-1; CDR3 length: 10; CDR3 DNA: TGCAGTGCTAGAGCACAGGAGCAGTTCTTC; CDR3 protein: CSARAQEQFF
clone size: NA; J gene: TRBJ2-1; D gene: NA; V gene: TRBV4-3; CDR3 length: 16; CDR3 DNA: TGCGCCAGCAGCCAAGATGCTAGTCTTATATACAATGAGCAGTTCTTC; CDR3 protein: CASSQDASLIYNEQFF
clone size: few; J gene: TRBJ2-4; D gene: NA; V gene: TRBV29-1; CDR3 length: 15; CDR3 DNA: TGCAGCGTTGGGGTGGACCCACTAGCCAAAAACATTCAGTACTTC; CDR3 protein: CSVGVDPLAKNIQYF
clone size: NA; J gene: TRBJ1-1; D gene: TRBD1; V gene: TRBV4-1; CDR3 length: 18; CDR3 DNA: TGCGCCAGCAGCCAAGATGGGTCGGACAGGGTGGGGAAGACTGAAGCTTTCTTT; CDR3 protein: CASSQDGSDRVGKTEAFF
clone size: NA; J gene: TRBJ1-5; D gene: NA; V gene: TRBV2; CDR3 length: 15; CDR3 DNA: TGTGCCAGCAACGCTAATCAGGACTCTGGTCAGCCCCAGCATTTT; CDR3 protein: CASNANQDSGQPQHF
clone size: many; J gene: TRBJ2-3; D gene: TRBD1; V gene: TRBV29-1; CDR3 length: 14; CDR3 DNA: TGCAGCGTTGGGGACAGGGGAGGGTCCGATACGCAGTATTTT; CDR3 protein: CSVGDRGGSDTQYF
clone size: few; J gene: TRBJ2-4; D gene: NA; V gene: TRBV7-2; CDR3 length: 17; CDR3 DNA: TGTGCCAGCAGCCTATCAACTGGGAGGGACAGAAACCCTGAGCAGTACTTC; CDR3 protein: CASSLSTGRDRNPEQYF
clone size: NA; J gene: TRBJ2-3; D gene: TRBD1; V gene: TRBV5-1; CDR3 length: 15; CDR3 DNA: TGCGCCAGCAGCTTGGCTCAGGGGGGCACAGATACGCAGTATTTT; CDR3 protein: CASSLAQGGTDTQYF
clone size: NA; J gene: TRBJ2-1; D gene: TRBD2; V gene: TRBV20-1; CDR3 length: 16; CDR3 DNA: TGCAGTGCCCCACGCTCACTAGCGGGCAACTCCTACGAGCAGTTCTTC; CDR3 protein: CSAPRSLAGNSYEQFF
clone size: many; J gene: TRBJ2-3; D gene: TRBD1; V gene: TRBV27; CDR3 length: 18; CDR3 DNA: TGTGCCAGCAGACGTTTTCCTTCCGGGACAGGGGAGGCAGATACGCAGTATTTT; CDR3 protein: CASRRFPSGTGEADTQYF
clone size: NA; J gene: TRBJ1-6; D gene: TRBD1; V gene: TRBV27; CDR3 length: 19; CDR3 DNA: TGTGCCAGCTACCATCCCGGGACAGGGGAAGAATCAGAAAATTCACCCCTCCACTTT; CDR3 protein: CASYHPGTGEESENSPLHF
clone size: NA; J gene: TRBJ1-2; D gene: NA; V gene: TRBV30; CDR3 length: 15; CDR3 DNA: TGTGCCTGGAGCAGAGGCGGCACAGCAAACGATGGCTACACCTTC; CDR3 protein: CAWSRGGTANDGYTF
clone size: NA; J gene: TRBJ1-2; D gene: NA; V gene: TRBV7-2; CDR3 length: 13; CDR3 DNA: TGTGCCAGCAGCTTATTCAAGGGGGGGGGCTACACCTTC; CDR3 protein: CASSLFKGGGYTF
clone size: NA; J gene: TRBJ2-7; D gene: NA; V gene: TRBV6-2/TRBV6-3; CDR3 length: 14; CDR3 DNA: TGTGCCAGCGGTTACATCGACCACTCCTACGAGCAGTACTTC; CDR3 protein: CASGYIDHSYEQYF